This note documents a single T cell receptor beta chain sequence. This sample was taken from a study of CD8 T cells in Susac syndrome. Reverse transcription of roughly 0.5 to 1 ug RNA was carried out with random hexamers. TCRdb re-analysed the immunoSEQ multiplex PCR reads in MiXCR, keeping a single row per CDR3 protein. Among around 200,000 distinct CDR3 sequences listed, 95% were seen once. Trimming took off 0 bases at V and 7 bases at J, with 7 bases between the two ends. Germline lookup yields CDR1 LNHNV and CDR2 YYDKDF (reference sequence). The CDR3 sequence is 13 residues long. The source is a human donor in good health. Sequencing was performed on CD4+ T cells from PBMCs. The V gene is TRBV15, the J gene TRBJ2-1; D not certain. DNA for the CDR3: TGTGCCACCAGCAGAGAAGGGTTGAATGAGCAGTTCTTC. This encodes CATSREGLNEQFF.